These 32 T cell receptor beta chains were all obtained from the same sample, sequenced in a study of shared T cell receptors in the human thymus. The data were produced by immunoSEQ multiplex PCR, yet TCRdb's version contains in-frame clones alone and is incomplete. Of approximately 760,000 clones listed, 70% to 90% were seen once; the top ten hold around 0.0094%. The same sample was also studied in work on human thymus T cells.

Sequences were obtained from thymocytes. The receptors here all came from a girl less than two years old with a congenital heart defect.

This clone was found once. CDR3 region: CASSLREKLFF. CDR3 DNA: TGTGCCAGCAGCTTACGTGAGAAACTGTTTTTT. The chain has TRBV7-9 and TRBJ1-4, with D unresolved. Trimming took 2 bases from V and 11 from J, leaving 6 bases between them. The CDR3 length is 11 residues. Germline V gene sequence: CDR1 SEHNR, CDR2 FQNEAQ (reference sequence).

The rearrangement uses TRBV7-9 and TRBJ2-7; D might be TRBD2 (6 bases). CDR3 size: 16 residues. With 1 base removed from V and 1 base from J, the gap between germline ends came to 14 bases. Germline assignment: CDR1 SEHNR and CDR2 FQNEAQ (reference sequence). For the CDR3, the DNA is TGTGCCAGCAGCTTAGAGGAGGGGCTCGAGTCCTACGAGCAGTACTTC. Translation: CASSLEEGLESYEQYF.

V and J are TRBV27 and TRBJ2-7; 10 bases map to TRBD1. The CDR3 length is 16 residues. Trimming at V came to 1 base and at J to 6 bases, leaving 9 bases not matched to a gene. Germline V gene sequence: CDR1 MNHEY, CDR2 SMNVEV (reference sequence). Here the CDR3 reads CASSLYPGTGASEQYF. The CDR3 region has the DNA TGTGCCAGCAGTTTATATCCCGGGACAGGGGCCTCCGAGCAGTACTTC.

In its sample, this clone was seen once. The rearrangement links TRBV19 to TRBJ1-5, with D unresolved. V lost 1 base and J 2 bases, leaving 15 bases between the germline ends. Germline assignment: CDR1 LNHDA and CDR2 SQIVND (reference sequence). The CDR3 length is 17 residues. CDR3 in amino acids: CASSIVREPPGNQPQHF. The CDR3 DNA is TGTGCCAGTAGTATAGTAAGGGAGCCCCCGGGCAATCAGCCCCAGCATTTT.

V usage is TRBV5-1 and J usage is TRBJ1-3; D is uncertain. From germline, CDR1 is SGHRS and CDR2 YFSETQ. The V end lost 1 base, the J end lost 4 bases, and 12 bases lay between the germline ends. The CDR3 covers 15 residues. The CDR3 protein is CASSLSYREGNTIYF. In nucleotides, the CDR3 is TGCGCCAGCAGCTTGTCCTACCGGGAGGGAAACACCATATATTTT.

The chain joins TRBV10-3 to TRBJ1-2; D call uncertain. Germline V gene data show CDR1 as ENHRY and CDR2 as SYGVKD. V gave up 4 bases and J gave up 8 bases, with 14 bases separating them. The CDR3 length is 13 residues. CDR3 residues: CAISVRLFGGYTF. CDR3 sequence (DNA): TGTGCCATCAGTGTAAGACTCTTTGGGGGCTACACCTTC.

CDR3 amino acids: CASSLAIGQTPRIERGAFF. CDR3 bases: TGTGCCAGCAGCTTAGCGATAGGGCAGACGCCCCGCATCGAAAGGGGGGCTTTCTTT. This rearrangement joins TRBV7-2 to TRBJ1-1; tentatively, D is TRBD1 (6 bases). Per the germline V gene, CDR1 is SGHTA and CDR2 is FQGNSA. The CDR3 runs 19 residues. V lost 0 bases, J lost 11 bases, and 31 bases lay in between.

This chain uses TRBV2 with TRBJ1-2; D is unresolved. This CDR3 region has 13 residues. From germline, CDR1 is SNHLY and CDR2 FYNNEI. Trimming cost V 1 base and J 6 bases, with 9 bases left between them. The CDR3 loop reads CASSEDEGNGYTF. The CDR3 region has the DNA TGTGCCAGCAGTGAAGATGAGGGCAATGGCTACACCTTC. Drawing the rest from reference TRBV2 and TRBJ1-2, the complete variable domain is EPEVTQTPSHQVTQMGQEVILRCVPISNHLYFYWYRQILGQKVEFLVSFYNNEISEKSEIFDDQFSVERPDGSNFTLKIRSTKLEDSAMYFCASSEDEGNGYTFGSGTRLTVV.

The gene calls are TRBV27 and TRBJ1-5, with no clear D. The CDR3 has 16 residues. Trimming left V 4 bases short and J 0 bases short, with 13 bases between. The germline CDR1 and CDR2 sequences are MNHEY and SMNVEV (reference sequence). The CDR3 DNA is TGTGCCAGCAGTTCTCGAGGTGCGGATAGCAATCAGCCCCAGCATTTT. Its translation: CASSSRGADSNQPQHF.

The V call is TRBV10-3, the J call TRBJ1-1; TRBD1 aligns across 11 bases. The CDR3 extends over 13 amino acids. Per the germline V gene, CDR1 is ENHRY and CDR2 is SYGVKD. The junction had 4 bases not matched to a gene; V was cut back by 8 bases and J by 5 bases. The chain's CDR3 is CAILRDRGTEAFF. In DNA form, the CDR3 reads TGTGCCATCTTAAGGGACAGGGGGACTGAAGCTTTCTTT.

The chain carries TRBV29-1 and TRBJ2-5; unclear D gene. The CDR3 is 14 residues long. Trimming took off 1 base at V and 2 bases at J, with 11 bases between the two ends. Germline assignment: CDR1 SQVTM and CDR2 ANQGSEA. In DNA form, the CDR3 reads TGCAGCGTTGAAGGGAGACGGCAGCAAGAGACCCAGTACTTC. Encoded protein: CSVEGRRQQETQYF. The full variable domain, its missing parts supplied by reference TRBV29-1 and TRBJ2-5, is SAVISQKPSRDICQRGTSLTIQCQVDSQVTMMFWYRQQPGQSLTLIATANQGSEATYESGFVIDKFPISRPNLTFSTLTVSNMSPEDSSIYLCSVEGRRQQETQYFGPGTRLLVL.

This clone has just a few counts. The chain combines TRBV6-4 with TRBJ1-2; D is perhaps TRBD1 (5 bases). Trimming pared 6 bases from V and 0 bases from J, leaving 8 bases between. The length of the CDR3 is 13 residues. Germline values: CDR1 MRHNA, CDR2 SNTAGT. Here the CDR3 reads CASREGPNYGYTF. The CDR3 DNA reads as TGTGCCAGCAGGGAGGGGCCTAACTATGGCTACACCTTC.

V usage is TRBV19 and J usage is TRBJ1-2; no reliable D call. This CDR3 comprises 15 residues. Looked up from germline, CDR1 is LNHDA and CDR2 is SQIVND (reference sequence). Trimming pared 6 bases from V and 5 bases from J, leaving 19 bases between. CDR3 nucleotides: TGTGCCAGTAGCAGATCGATGAGGGTACCGTATGGCTACACCTTC. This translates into CASSRSMRVPYGYTF.

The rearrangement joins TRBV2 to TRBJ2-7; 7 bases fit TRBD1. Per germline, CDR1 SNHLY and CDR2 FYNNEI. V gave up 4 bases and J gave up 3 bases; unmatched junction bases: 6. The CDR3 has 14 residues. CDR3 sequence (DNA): TGTGCCAGCAGTGCTGGGACAGCCAACTACGAGCAGTACTTC. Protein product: CASSAGTANYEQYF.

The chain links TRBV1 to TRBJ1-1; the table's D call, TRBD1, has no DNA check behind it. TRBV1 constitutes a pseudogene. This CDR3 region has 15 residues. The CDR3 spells CTSSHPWGQDTEAFF. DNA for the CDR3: TGCACCAGCAGCCATCCCTGGGGACAGGACACTGAAGCTTTCTTT.

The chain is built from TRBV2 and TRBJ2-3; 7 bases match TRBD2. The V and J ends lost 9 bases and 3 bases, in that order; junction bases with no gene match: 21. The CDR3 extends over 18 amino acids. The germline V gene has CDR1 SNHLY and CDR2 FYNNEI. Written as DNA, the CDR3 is TGTGCCAGTCTCAATGGGGTCGGAGTGGGCGGGGGTACAGATACGCAGTATTTT. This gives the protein CASLNGVGVGGGTDTQYF.

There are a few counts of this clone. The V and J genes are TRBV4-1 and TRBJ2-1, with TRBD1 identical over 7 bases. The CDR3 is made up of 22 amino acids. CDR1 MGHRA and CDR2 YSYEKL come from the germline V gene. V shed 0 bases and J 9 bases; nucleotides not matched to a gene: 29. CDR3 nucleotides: TGCGCCAGCAGCCAAGATGAAGTAGGGGGCGCAAATACTAGGTGGGCAACATGTGAGCAGTTCTTC. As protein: CASSQDEVGGANTRWATCEQFF.

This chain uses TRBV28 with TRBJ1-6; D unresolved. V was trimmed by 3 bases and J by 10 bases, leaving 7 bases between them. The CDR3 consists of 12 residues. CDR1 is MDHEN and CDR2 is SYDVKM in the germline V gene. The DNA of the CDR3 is TGTGCCAGCAGTTTTGAGGGATCACCCCTCCACTTT. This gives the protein CASSFEGSPLHF.

The CDR3 region has the DNA TGTGCCAGCGGCAAGGGACAGGAGAGAGGGACTAGCGGCCTTTTTGGAGAGACCCAGTACTTC. This sequence encodes CASGKGQERGTSGLFGETQYF. The rearrangement uses TRBV28 and TRBJ2-5, with 11 bases fitting TRBD2. V was clipped by 8 bases and J by 4 bases; unmatched bases: 27. The CDR3 is made up of 21 amino acids. Looked up from germline, CDR1 is MDHEN and CDR2 is SYDVKM.

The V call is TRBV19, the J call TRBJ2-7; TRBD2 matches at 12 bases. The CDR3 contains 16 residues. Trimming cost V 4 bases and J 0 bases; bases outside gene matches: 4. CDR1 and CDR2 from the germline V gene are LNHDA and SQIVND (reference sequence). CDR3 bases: TGTGCCAGTAGTAAACGACTAGCGGGGGACTCCTACGAGCAGTACTTC. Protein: CASSKRLAGDSYEQYF. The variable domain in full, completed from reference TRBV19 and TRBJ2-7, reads DGGITQSPKYLFRKEGQNVTLSCEQNLNHDAMYWYRQDPGQGLRLIYYSQIVNDFQKGDIAEGYSVSREKKESFPLTVTSAQKNPTAFYLCASSKRLAGDSYEQYFGPGTRLTVT.

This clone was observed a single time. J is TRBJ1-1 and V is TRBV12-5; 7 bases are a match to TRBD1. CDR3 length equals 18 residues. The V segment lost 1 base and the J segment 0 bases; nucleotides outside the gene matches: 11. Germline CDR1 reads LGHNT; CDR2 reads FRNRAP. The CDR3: CASGLAQTGDSMNTEAFF. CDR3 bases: TGTGCTAGTGGTTTGGCACAAACAGGGGACAGCATGAACACTGAAGCTTTCTTT.

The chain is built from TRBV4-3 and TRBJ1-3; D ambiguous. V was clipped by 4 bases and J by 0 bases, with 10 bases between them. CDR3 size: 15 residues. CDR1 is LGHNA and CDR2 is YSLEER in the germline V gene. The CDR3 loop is CASSPRVLSGNTIYF. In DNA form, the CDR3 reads TGCGCCAGCAGCCCGCGCGTTCTCTCTGGAAACACCATATATTTT.

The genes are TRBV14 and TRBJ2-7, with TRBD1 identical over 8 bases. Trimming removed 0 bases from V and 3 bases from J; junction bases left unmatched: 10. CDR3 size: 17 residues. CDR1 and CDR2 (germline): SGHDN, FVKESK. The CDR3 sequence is CASSQDFPSTGGYEQYF. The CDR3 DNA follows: TGTGCCAGCAGCCAAGACTTCCCTTCAACAGGGGGCTACGAGCAGTACTTC.

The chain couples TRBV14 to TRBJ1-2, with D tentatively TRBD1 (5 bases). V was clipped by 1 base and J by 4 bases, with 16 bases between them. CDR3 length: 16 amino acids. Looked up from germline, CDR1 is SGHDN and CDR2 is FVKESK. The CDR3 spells CASSQVAGWGVYGYTF. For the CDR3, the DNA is TGTGCCAGCAGCCAAGTGGCCGGGTGGGGGGTCTATGGCTACACCTTC.

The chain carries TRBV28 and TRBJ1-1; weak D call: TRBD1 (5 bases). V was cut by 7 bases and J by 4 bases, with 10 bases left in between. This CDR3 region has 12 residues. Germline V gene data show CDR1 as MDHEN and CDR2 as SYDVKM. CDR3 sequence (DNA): TGTGCCAGCACGGGGGGTAGCACTGAAGCTTTCTTT. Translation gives CASTGGSTEAFF.

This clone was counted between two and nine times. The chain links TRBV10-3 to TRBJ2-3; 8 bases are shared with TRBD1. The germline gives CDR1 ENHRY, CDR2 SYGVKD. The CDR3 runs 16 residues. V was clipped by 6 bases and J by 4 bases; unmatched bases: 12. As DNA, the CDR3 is TGTGCCATCAGCCCCTCCGGGACAGGACGTTCAGATACGCAGTATTTT. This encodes CAISPSGTGRSDTQYF.

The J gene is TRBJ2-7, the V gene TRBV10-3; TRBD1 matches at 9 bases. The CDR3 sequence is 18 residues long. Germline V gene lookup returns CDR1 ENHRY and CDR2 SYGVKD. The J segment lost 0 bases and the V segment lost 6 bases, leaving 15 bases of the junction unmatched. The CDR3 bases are TGTGCCATCAGACCCGGGACAGGGATATCCACATCCTCCTACGAGCAGTACTTC. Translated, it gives CAIRPGTGISTSSYEQYF.

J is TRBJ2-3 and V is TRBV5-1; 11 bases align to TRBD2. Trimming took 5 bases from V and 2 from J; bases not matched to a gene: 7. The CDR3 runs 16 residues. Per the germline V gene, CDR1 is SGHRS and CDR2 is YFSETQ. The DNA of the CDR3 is TGCGCCAGCAGTTTTTTAGCGGGGGGGACCACAGATACGCAGTATTTT. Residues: CASSFLAGGTTDTQYF.

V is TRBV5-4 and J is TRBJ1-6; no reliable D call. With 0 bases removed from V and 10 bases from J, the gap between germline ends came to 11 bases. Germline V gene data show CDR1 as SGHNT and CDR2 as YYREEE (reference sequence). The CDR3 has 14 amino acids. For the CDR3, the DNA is TGTGCCAGCAGCTTGGATGCGGGCTGCTCACCCCTCCACTTT. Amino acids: CASSLDAGCSPLHF.

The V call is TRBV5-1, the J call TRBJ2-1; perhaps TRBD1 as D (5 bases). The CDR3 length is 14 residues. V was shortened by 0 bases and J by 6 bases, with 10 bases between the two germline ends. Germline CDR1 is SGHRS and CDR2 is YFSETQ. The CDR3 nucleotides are TGCGCCAGCAGCTTGGGGGGCGCGAGCAATGAGCAGTTCTTC. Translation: CASSLGGASNEQFF.

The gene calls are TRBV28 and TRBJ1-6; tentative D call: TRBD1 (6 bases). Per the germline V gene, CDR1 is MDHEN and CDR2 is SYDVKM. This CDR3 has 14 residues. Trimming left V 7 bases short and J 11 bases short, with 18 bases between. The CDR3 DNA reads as TGTGCCAGCAAAGAGGTCAGGGGCAGGGCACCCCTCCACTTT. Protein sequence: CASKEVRGRAPLHF.

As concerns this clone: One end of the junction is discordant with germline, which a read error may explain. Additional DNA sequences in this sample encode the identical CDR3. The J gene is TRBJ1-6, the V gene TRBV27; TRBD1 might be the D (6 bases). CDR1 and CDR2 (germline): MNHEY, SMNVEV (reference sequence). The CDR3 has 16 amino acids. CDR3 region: CASSQTGSSYNSPLHF. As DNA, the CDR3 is TGTGCCAGCAGTCAGACAGGAAGCTCCTATAATTCCCCCCTCCACTTT.